Below, 21 T cell receptor beta chains from the same sample are listed, as sequenced in a study of blood T cells in healthy people across ages. A second PCR, run for roughly 7 to 12 cycles, used a sample-barcoded 5' primer plus a J-beta primer mix. One entry per CDR3 protein, called by TCRdb with MiXCR from the 5' RACE reads. The sample records 1.5 million or so distinct CDR3 sequences, 40% to 50% being singletons. Input material: blood. These receptors were collected from a woman younger than 35 in good health.

V is TRBV5-5 and J is TRBJ1-6, with D hard to call. Trimming took 0 bases from V and 6 from J, leaving 10 bases between them. The CDR3 runs to 15 residues. CDR1 SGHKS and CDR2 YYEKEE come from the germline V gene (reference sequence). The CDR3, as DNA: TGTGCCAGCAGCTTGGATGGGAGGTCTAATTCACCCCTCCACTTT. Translation gives CASSLDGRSNSPLHF. Supplemented by reference TRBV5-5 and TRBJ1-6, the full variable domain reads DAGVTQSPTHLIKTRGQQVTLRCSPISGHKSVSWYQQVLGQGPQFIFQYYEKEERGRGNFPDRFSARQFPNYSSELNVNALLLGDSALYLCASSLDGRSNSPLHFGNGTRLTVT.

The chain joins TRBV5-1 to TRBJ1-1, with D possibly being TRBD1 (5 bases). This CDR3 is 12 amino acids long. V lost 5 bases and J lost 3, with 8 bases in between. Germline lookup yields CDR1 SGHRS and CDR2 YFSETQ. The CDR3 region has the DNA TGCGCCAGCAGAAAAGGGGACACTGAAGCTTTCTTT. It encodes CASRKGDTEAFF.

The chain is built from TRBV12-5 and TRBJ2-3; TRBD1 aligns across 8 bases. With V trimmed by 1 base and J by 5 bases, 5 bases remained unmatched. The CDR3 loop spans 15 amino acids. From germline, CDR1 is LGHNT and CDR2 FRNRAP. CDR3 sequence: CASGLGQGAGDTQYF. The CDR3 coding sequence is TGTGCTAGTGGTTTGGGGCAGGGGGCAGGAGATACGCAGTATTTT. Full variable domain (rest looked up from reference TRBV12-5 and TRBJ2-3): DARVTQTPRHKVTEMGQEVTMRCQPILGHNTVFWYRQTMMQGLELLAYFRNRAPLDDSGMPKDRFSAEMPDATLATLKIQPSEPRDSAVYFCASGLGQGAGDTQYFGPGTRLTVL.

CDR3 sequence (DNA): TGTGCCAGCAGCGTAGGTGGCGGAAGGGGGGAAAAACTGTTTTTT. Translated, it gives CASSVGGGRGEKLFF. V and J are TRBV9 and TRBJ1-4; maybe TRBD1 (6 bases). Looked up from germline, CDR1 is SGDLS and CDR2 is YYNGEE. Between the trimmed V and J ends, which lost 0 bases and 8 bases, there was a span of 14 bases. The CDR3 has 15 residues.

This clonotype was counted a single time. The CDR3 spells CASSDQGEAVYEQYF. In DNA, the CDR3 is TGTGCCAGCAGCGACCAGGGAGAGGCGGTCTACGAGCAGTACTTC. The chain recombines TRBV7-9 with TRBJ2-7, with D perhaps TRBD1 or TRBD2 (5 bases each). The CDR3 is made up of 15 amino acids. Trimming took off 5 bases at V and 3 bases at J, with 17 bases between the two ends. Germline CDR1 reads SEHNR; CDR2 reads FQNEAQ (reference sequence).

This clonotype occurred a few times. The V and J genes are TRBV7-2 and TRBJ2-5; no clear D. The CDR3 totals 13 residues. Trimming stripped 7 bases from V and 1 base from J, with 10 bases between. Germline-derived CDR1 and CDR2 are SGHTA and FQGNSA. Here the CDR3 reads CASTLRPQETQYF. In DNA, the CDR3 is TGTGCCAGCACCTTGCGACCCCAAGAGACCCAGTACTTC.

This clonotype has more than one count but fewer than ten. The gene calls are TRBV27 and TRBJ2-7, with 11 positions matching TRBD1. This CDR3 is 16 amino acids long. Looked up from germline, CDR1 is MNHEY and CDR2 is SMNVEV (reference sequence). The V gene end was trimmed by 10 bases and the J gene end by 2 bases; junction bases not matched to a gene: 13. DNA for the CDR3: TGTGCCACCACCGGGGGGACAGGGGGTGAAACCTACGAGCAGTACTTC. Translated: CATTGGTGGETYEQYF.

A single count supports this clonotype. The chain is built from TRBV5-1 and TRBJ2-5; TRBD1 or TRBD2 may be the D gene (6 bases each). The CDR3 sequence is 14 residues long. V lost 0 bases and J 11 bases, leaving 17 bases between the germline ends. Germline V gives CDR1 SGHRS, CDR2 YFSETQ. The CDR3 loop is CASSLGGAVNEQYF. The CDR3 region has the DNA TGCGCCAGCAGCTTGGGGGGGGCCGTCAATGAGCAGTACTTC.

In its sample, this clonotype was seen a few times. The V and J genes are TRBV10-3 and TRBJ2-5, with 7 bases lining up with TRBD2. V was clipped by 6 bases and J by 1 base; unmatched bases: 2. Germline loops: CDR1 ENHRY, CDR2 SYGVKD. The CDR3 is made up of 13 amino acids. Here the CDR3 reads CAISLAAQETQYF. Written as DNA, the CDR3 is TGTGCCATCAGCCTAGCGGCCCAAGAGACCCAGTACTTC.

This clonotype was counted a few times. The chain recombines TRBV12-3 or TRBV12-4 with TRBJ2-7; TRBD1 matches at 8 bases. The V gene end was trimmed by 5 bases and the J gene end by 2 bases; junction bases not matched to a gene: 2. CDR3 size: 13 residues. The CDR3: CASSTGGPYEQYF. The CDR3 coding sequence is TGTGCCAGCAGTACAGGGGGACCCTACGAGCAGTACTTC.

DNA for the CDR3: TGTGCCAGCAGCTTAGAACAGGTGAATGAGCAGTACTTC. Translated, it gives CASSLEQVNEQYF. The chain links TRBV7-2 to TRBJ2-7; a weak D match, TRBD1 (5 bases). Trimming cost V 1 base and J 7 bases, with 11 bases left between them. This CDR3 contains 13 residues. Germline values: CDR1 SGHTA, CDR2 FQGNSA. The full variable domain, with the rest looked up from reference TRBV7-2 and TRBJ2-7, is GAGVSQSPSNKVTEKGKDVELRCDPISGHTALYWYRQSLGQGLEFLIYFQGNSAPDKSGLPSDRFSAERTGGSVSTLTIQRTQQEDSAVYLCASSLEQVNEQYFGPGTRLTVT.

The rearrangement joins TRBV11-2 to TRBJ2-7; 7 bases are shared with TRBD2. This CDR3 is 17 amino acids long. V lost 1 base and J lost 4; bases outside the gene matches: 13. Germline V CDR1 and CDR2: SGHAT, FQNNGV. This CDR3 reads CASSLGPAGEGLYEQYF. The CDR3 DNA reads TGTGCCAGCAGCTTAGGGCCGGCGGGGGAGGGTTTATACGAGCAGTACTTC.

V gene TRBV7-3 combines with J gene TRBJ1-6; 8 nucleotides line up with TRBD1. Germline lookup yields CDR1 SGHTA and CDR2 FQGTGA. After removal of 8 bases from V and 6 bases from J, the junction contained 3 bases not matched to a gene. This CDR3 has 13 amino acids. This chain's CDR3 is CASGGQGNSPLHF. DNA of the CDR3: TGTGCCAGCGGTGGACAGGGTAATTCACCCCTCCACTTT.

This clonotype was detected only once. CDR3 in amino acids: CASSPEATSGGLYEQYF. The CDR3 DNA reads as TGTGCCAGCAGCCCAGAGGCAACTAGCGGGGGTCTCTACGAGCAGTACTTC. The chain has TRBV9 and TRBJ2-7, with 11 bases aligning to TRBD2. The CDR3 contains 17 residues. Germline V CDR1 and CDR2: SGDLS, YYNGEE. Losses at the gene ends were 4 bases for V and 3 bases for J; bases not matched to a gene: 12. Full variable domain (outside the CDR3, taken from reference TRBV9 and TRBJ2-7): DSGVTQTPKHLITATGQRVTLRCSPRSGDLSVYWYQQSLDQGLQFLIQYYNGEERAKGNILERFSAQQFPDLHSELNLSSLELGDSALYFCASSPEATSGGLYEQYFGPGTRLTVT.

This clonotype occurred many times. The rearrangement links TRBV25-1 to TRBJ2-1; 10 bases map to TRBD2. Per the germline V gene, CDR1 is MGHDK and CDR2 is SYGVNS. Unmatched junction bases numbered 5, after V lost 5 bases and J lost 4 bases. This CDR3 is built from 15 residues. The chain's CDR3 is CASSPGTSVYNEQFF. Written as DNA, the CDR3 is TGTGCCAGCAGTCCCGGGACTAGCGTGTACAATGAGCAGTTCTTC.

This clonotype was seen only a few times. The DNA for the CDR3 is TGTGCCAGCAGCTTAGCGGGCTGGCAAGAGACCCAGTACTTC. Protein product: CASSLAGWQETQYF. J is TRBJ2-5 and V is TRBV7-2, with D hard to call. This CDR3 has 14 amino acids. V lost 0 bases and J 2 bases, leaving 7 bases between the germline ends. CDR1 and CDR2 (germline): SGHTA, FQGNSA.

V gene TRBV7-6 combines with J gene TRBJ2-5, with 7 bases aligning to TRBD1. Germline lookup yields CDR1 SGHVS and CDR2 FNYEAQ. V gave up 7 bases and J gave up 1 base; unmatched junction bases: 6. This CDR3 is 14 amino acids long. Here the CDR3 DNA reads TGTGCCAGCACCTACAGGGGTACCCAAGAGACCCAGTACTTC. Protein: CASTYRGTQETQYF.

The chain employs TRBV2 and TRBJ1-6, with a weak D call TRBD1 (5 bases). CDR3 length: 16 residues. V was clipped by 7 bases and J by 6 bases, with 19 bases between them. CDR1 and CDR2 from the germline V gene are SNHLY and FYNNEI. The DNA of the CDR3 is TGTGCCAGCAATTCCCCCCAGGGAGTTGGTAATTCACCCCTCCACTTT. It yields the protein CASNSPQGVGNSPLHF.

A note on this clonotype: Just one base apart from a much larger clone, this may be a read error. V and J are TRBV10-3 and TRBJ2-1; 8 bases match TRBD2. This CDR3 spans 16 amino acids. The germline V gene has CDR1 ENHRY and CDR2 SYGVKD. The trim removed 6 bases at V and 7 bases at J, leaving 14 bases unmatched. The chain's CDR3 is CAISGISGKLPNEQFF. DNA for the CDR3: TGTGCCATCAGCGGGATTAGCGGGAAGCTCCCAAATGAGCAGTTCTTC.

For this clonotype: A read error may account for a junction end that differs from germline. The V call is TRBV6-1, the J call TRBJ2-3; TRBD2 is a possible D gene (6 bases). From germline, CDR1 is MNHNS and CDR2 SASEGT. This CDR3 has 18 amino acids. The CDR3 bases are TGTGCCAGCAAGAATGGGGCGGGGAGAGAACTTAGCACAGATACGGAGTATTTT. Residues: CASKNGAGRELSTDTEYF.

A few counts support this clonotype. The genes are TRBV5-1 and TRBJ2-5, with 9 bases matching TRBD2. The end of the DNA aligns better with TRBJ2-7, so the J call may be wrong. Germline V gene sequence: CDR1 SGHRS, CDR2 YFSETQ. This CDR3 region has 19 residues. The CDR3 nucleotides read TGCGCCAGCAGCTTGAGGACTGAAGAAGCCGGGACTAGCAGGAACGAGCAGTACTTC. Protein sequence: CASSLRTEEAGTSRNEQYF.